The rows below give T cell receptor beta chains drawn from one sample of a study of cytomegalovirus exposure and HLA in healthy donors. Assay: immunoSEQ multiplex PCR; the TCRdb copy retains only in-frame clones and omits some. This table holds 35,000 to 50,000 clones, approximately 80% found once. Sequencing was carried out using PBMCs. The receptors shown here come from a man aged 30 to 39 in good health and CMV-seronegative. CDR3s include the opening cysteine and the closing phenylalanine or tryptophan.

J: TRBJ2-3
V: TRBV7-8
CDR3: CASSRLGGGSDTQYF

J: TRBJ2-2
V: TRBV5-1
CDR3: CASSLEGAHTGELFF

J: TRBJ2-3
V: TRBV25-1
CDR3: CASSDDRGIWDTQYF

J: TRBJ2-3
V: TRBV27
CDR3: CASSLMAVSTDTQYF

J: TRBJ2-1
V: TRBV5-5
CDR3: CASSSGQGVDNEQFF

J: TRBJ2-1
V: TRBV6-4
CDR3: CASSAGTSGNEQFF

J: TRBJ1-5
V: TRBV2
CDR3: CASSQEQESQPQHF

J: TRBJ2-7
V: TRBV19
CDR3: CASTLHIAGTYEQYF

J: TRBJ1-4
V: TRBV5-4
CDR3: CASSPDSPGEKLFF

J: TRBJ2-1
V: TRBV11-3
CDR3: CASSLSSANEQFF

J: TRBJ2-7
V: TRBV4-3
CDR3: CASSHAGTGSYEQYF

J: -
V: TRBV28
CDR3: CASWRGGSSYEQYF

J: TRBJ2-4
V: TRBV18
CDR3: CASSPPSDRVVNIQYF

J: TRBJ1-5
V: TRBV20-1
CDR3: CSARDRRAQHF

J: TRBJ1-1
V: TRBV11-1
CDR3: CASSPRTGYHMNTEAFF

J: TRBJ2-1
V: TRBV5-6
CDR3: CASSGGQGVYNEQFF

J: TRBJ2-5
V: TRBV6-1
CDR3: CASSELMEGGRGSQYF

J: TRBJ1-2
V: TRBV5-4
CDR3: CASSSGIRRVGYTF

J: TRBJ2-3
V: TRBV27
CDR3: CASERGDGTDTQYF

J: TRBJ2-7
V: TRBV5-4
CDR3: CASSPTTSGTYEQYF

J: TRBJ1-6
V: TRBV7-2
CDR3: CASSLGRDRNSPLHF

J: TRBJ2-7
V: TRBV18
CDR3: CASSPESSSYEQYF

J: TRBJ2-5
V: TRBV6-6
CDR3: CASSRTPNSQETQYF

J: TRBJ2-1
V: TRBV21-1
CDR3: CASTIKVCQGLAGTGYNEQFF

J: TRBJ2-7
V: TRBV10-3
CDR3: CAISESTSSENYEQYF

J: TRBJ2-3
V: TRBV7-9
CDR3: CASSNLEGLGTDTQYF

J: TRBJ2-7
V: TRBV28
CDR3: CASSLSGTGSYEQYF

J: TRBJ2-2
V: TRBV30
CDR3: CAWRLGGTGELFF

J: TRBJ2-5
V: TRBV7-9
CDR3: CASSRPGTGNQETQYF

J: TRBJ1-6
V: TRBV30
CDR3: CAWSSGTVDSPLHF

J: TRBJ2-1
V: TRBV2
CDR3: CASSAVYNEQFF

J: TRBJ1-2
V: TRBV5-4
CDR3: CASSLGTGTAGYTF

J: TRBJ1-3
V: TRBV28
CDR3: CASSPPRTSSGNTIYF

J: TRBJ1-3
V: TRBV14
CDR3: CASSQRGGSPGNTIYF

J: TRBJ2-2
V: TRBV10-2
CDR3: CASTPSGKKNTGELFF

J: TRBJ1-5
V: TRBV9
CDR3: CASSVGGNRYQPQHF